Listed below are T cell receptor beta chains from one sample, sequenced in a study of T-cell reconstitution after alpha-beta-depleted transplantation in children. TCRdb independently ran MiXCR on the PCR reads; one entry per CDR3 protein. The sample lists hundreds of thousands of distinct CDR3 sequences; over 10% were seen once. The input for sequencing was PBMCs, taken before TCRalphabeta/CD19-depleted stem cell transplant. Every receptor here comes from a girl aged 2-10 years with congenital amegakaryocytic thrombocytopenia, due to receive a stem cell transplant. CDR3s include the opening cysteine and the closing phenylalanine or tryptophan. Fields, in order: CDR3 protein, CDR3 DNA, J gene, V gene, clone size, D gene. A D gene is named only where the DNA matches it firmly. A clone size is listed for some rows: how often the clone was seen (once, few, many), or a class if it is expanded.

CASSQSRGEAFF	TGTGCCAGCAGCCAATCAAGAGGGGAAGCTTTCTTT	TRBJ1-1	TRBV3-1	-	-
CASSSSGRAINEQFF	TGTGCCAGCAGTAGTAGCGGGAGGGCCATTAATGAGCAGTTCTTC	TRBJ2-1	TRBV2	few	TRBD2
CSVVPTGPAPYEQYF	TGCAGCGTTGTACCTACGGGACCGGCCCCCTACGAGCAGTACTTC	TRBJ2-7	TRBV29-1	-	-
CASSRNGPSRSTDTQYF	TGTGCCAGCAGCAGAAACGGGCCCTCACGCAGCACAGATACGCAGTATTTT	TRBJ2-3	TRBV7-2	many	-
CSATRGQGFGTDTQYF	TGCAGTGCCACCCGAGGACAGGGGTTCGGGACAGATACGCAGTATTTT	TRBJ2-3	TRBV20-1	many	TRBD1
CASSLVDRPAGELFF	TGTGCCAGCAGTTTAGTAGACAGGCCAGCCGGGGAGCTGTTTTTT	TRBJ2-2	TRBV12-3/TRBV12-4	many	-
CSALARDSYNYGYTF	TGCAGTGCTTTAGCACGGGACAGTTATAACTATGGCTACACCTTC	TRBJ1-2	TRBV20-1	few	TRBD1
CSGVSGSTDTQYF	TGCAGTGGAGTTAGCGGGAGTACAGATACGCAGTATTTT	TRBJ2-3	TRBV20-1	few	TRBD2
CASSLEIGTNYGYTF	TGTGCCAGCAGCTTGGAGATAGGGACAAACTATGGCTACACCTTC	TRBJ1-2	TRBV7-6	-	-
CASSLGGLRTDTQYF	TGTGCCAGCAGCTTGGGGGGGCTACGCACAGATACGCAGTATTTT	TRBJ2-3	TRBV5-5	-	-
CSAGTSGRANEQFF	TGCAGTGCTGGGACTAGCGGGAGAGCCAATGAGCAGTTCTTC	TRBJ2-1	TRBV20-1	many	TRBD2
CASSDFGGSDEQFF	TGTGCCAGCAGTGACTTTGGTGGTTCGGATGAGCAGTTCTTC	TRBJ2-1	TRBV28	many	-
CASSPGSGGDTQYF	TGTGCCAGCAGTCCTGGGTCAGGGGGGGATACGCAGTATTTT	TRBJ2-3	TRBV12-3/TRBV12-4	-	-
CASSGLIVGAGELFF	TGTGCCAGCAGTGGGTTAATCGTAGGCGCCGGGGAGCTGTTTTTT	TRBJ2-2	TRBV6-1	many	-
CSARSTGVTEAFF	TGCAGTGCTAGATCAACAGGGGTCACTGAAGCTTTCTTT	TRBJ1-1	TRBV20-1	many	TRBD1
CASSPGLDYEQYF	TGTGCCAGCAGTCCGGGACTTGACTACGAGCAGTACTTC	TRBJ2-7	TRBV12-3/TRBV12-4	many	-
CASSSWAGGDNEQFF	TGTGCCAGCAGTTCATGGGCGGGAGGGGACAATGAGCAGTTCTTC	TRBJ2-1	TRBV12-3/TRBV12-4	-	TRBD2
CADVEGDSTNGDTQYF	TGCGCCGACGTCGAAGGAGACAGCACCAATGGGGATACGCAGTATTTT	TRBJ2-3	TRBV10-1	many	-
CASRYRGQETQYF	TGTGCCAGCAGGTACAGGGGCCAAGAGACCCAGTACTTC	TRBJ2-5	TRBV12-3/TRBV12-4	many	TRBD1
CASSPVGQNYEQYF	TGTGCCAGCAGCCCGGTGGGGCAGAACTACGAGCAGTACTTC	TRBJ2-7	TRBV3-1	few	-
CSARDRHNSPLHF	TGCAGTGCTAGGGACAGGCATAATTCACCCCTCCACTTT	TRBJ1-6	TRBV20-1	many	TRBD1
CASSLFGRGLNTEAFF	TGTGCCAGCAGCTTATTTGGCAGGGGCTTGAACACTGAAGCTTTCTTT	TRBJ1-1	TRBV7-9	many	-
CSARGTGLGNTGELFF	TGCAGTGCTAGAGGGACAGGGCTGGGGAACACCGGGGAGCTGTTTTTT	TRBJ2-2	TRBV20-1	few	TRBD1
CSARRQGRFDEQYF	TGCAGTGCTAGGCGGCAGGGGAGGTTCGACGAGCAGTACTTC	TRBJ2-7	TRBV20-1	-	-
CASSQGLAGASYNAQFF	TGTGCCAGCAGTCAGGGACTAGCGGGAGCGAGCTACAATGCGCAGTTCTTC	TRBJ2-1	TRBV7-9	-	TRBD2
CASSLGTSGTDTQYF	TGCGCCAGCAGCTTAGGGACTAGCGGCACAGATACGCAGTATTTT	TRBJ2-3	TRBV5-1	many	TRBD2
CSATVGRGETQYF	TGCAGTGCAACCGTTGGCCGCGGGGAGACCCAGTACTTC	TRBJ2-5	TRBV20-1	few	-
CSASLGGAGGYTF	TGCAGTGCTTCTCTTGGGGGGGCTGGTGGCTACACCTTC	TRBJ1-2	TRBV20-1	many	-
CASSTPTSFPDTQYF	TGTGCCAGCAGCACCCCCACCAGTTTCCCAGATACGCAGTATTTT	TRBJ2-3	TRBV7-9	-	-
CATMGQGSDEQYF	TGTGCCACCATGGGCCAGGGTAGCGACGAGCAGTACTTC	TRBJ2-7	TRBV10-3	many	-
CASSFALGMNTEAFF	TGTGCCAGCAGCTTCGCCCTAGGGATGAACACTGAAGCTTTCTTT	TRBJ1-1	TRBV12-3/TRBV12-4	many	-
CSASGSPGTGELFF	TGCAGTGCTAGCGGGAGCCCGGGCACCGGGGAGCTGTTTTTT	TRBJ2-2	TRBV20-1	many	-
CASSLREAGYEQYF	TGTGCCAGCAGCTTACGGGAGGCGGGTTACGAGCAGTACTTC	TRBJ2-7	TRBV7-7	once	TRBD2
CASSFRGQPQHF	TGTGCCAGCAGCTTCAGGGGTCAGCCCCAGCATTTT	TRBJ1-5	TRBV7-2	-	-
CASSRSRLEVGGEQYF	TGTGCCAGCAGCCGATCCAGACTGGAGGTGGGGGGCGAGCAGTACTTC	TRBJ2-7	TRBV6-5	few	-
CASSVLALEGNEQFF	TGCGCCAGCAGCGTGCTAGCCCTTGAGGGGAATGAGCAGTTCTTC	TRBJ2-1	TRBV5-1	many	-
CSVSRPGQKAFF	TGCAGCGTTTCCCGCCCAGGGCAGAAAGCTTTCTTT	TRBJ1-1	TRBV29-1	many	-
CSVGSPGGYGYTF	TGCAGCGTTGGGAGTCCAGGGGGCTATGGCTACACCTTC	TRBJ1-2	TRBV29-1	-	TRBD1
CASRLDRARRETQYF	TGTGCCAGCAGACTCGACAGGGCGAGGCGGGAGACCCAGTACTTC	TRBJ2-5	TRBV27	many	TRBD1
CASSLYGSNTEAFF	TGCGCCAGCAGCTTGTATGGCAGCAACACTGAAGCTTTCTTT	TRBJ1-1	TRBV5-1	few	-
CASTLAPLGEQFF	TGTGCCAGCACACTAGCCCCACTTGGTGAGCAGTTCTTC	TRBJ2-1	TRBV2	-	-